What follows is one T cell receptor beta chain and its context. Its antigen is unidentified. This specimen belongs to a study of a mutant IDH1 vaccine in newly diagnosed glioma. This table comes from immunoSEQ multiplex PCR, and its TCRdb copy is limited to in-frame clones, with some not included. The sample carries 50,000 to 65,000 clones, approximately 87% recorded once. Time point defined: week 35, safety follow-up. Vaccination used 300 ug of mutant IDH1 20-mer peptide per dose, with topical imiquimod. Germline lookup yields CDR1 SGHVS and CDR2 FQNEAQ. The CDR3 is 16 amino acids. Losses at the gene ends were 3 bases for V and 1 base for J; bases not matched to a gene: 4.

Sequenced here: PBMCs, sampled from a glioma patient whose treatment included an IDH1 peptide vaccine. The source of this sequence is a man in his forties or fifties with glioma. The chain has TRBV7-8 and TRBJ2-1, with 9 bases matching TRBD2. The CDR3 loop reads CASSLGTSRSYNEQFF. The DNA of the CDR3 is TGTGCCAGCAGCTTGGGGACTAGCAGATCCTACAATGAGCAGTTCTTC.